This T cell receptor (beta chain) was recorded in a study of cytomegalovirus exposure and HLA in healthy donors. General study findings and limits: The Asian-associated ancestry cluster reportedly had fewer N-insertions than the roughly 700-donor mean in a later analysis.

With 60 Vbeta and 13 Jbeta primers, the PCR was carried out. Libraries were prepared by immunoSEQ multiplex PCR; TCRdb keeps only in-frame clonotypes and omits some of them. The data hold roughly 150,000 clones, with approximately 79% observed a single time. On this clone: Its antigen is undetermined.

The CDR3 spans 13 residues. The germline CDR1 and CDR2 sequences are MNHEY and SVGAGI. The V end lost 5 bases, the J end lost 3 bases, and 7 bases lay between the germline ends. Specimen: PBMCs. The clonotype originates from a male donor in good health and CMV-seronegative. This chain uses TRBV6-5 with TRBJ2-2; D perhaps matches TRBD1 (5 bases). In nucleotides, the CDR3 is TGTGCCAGCAGTGCAGGGTACACCGGGGAGCTGTTTTTT. Encoded protein: CASSAGYTGELFF.